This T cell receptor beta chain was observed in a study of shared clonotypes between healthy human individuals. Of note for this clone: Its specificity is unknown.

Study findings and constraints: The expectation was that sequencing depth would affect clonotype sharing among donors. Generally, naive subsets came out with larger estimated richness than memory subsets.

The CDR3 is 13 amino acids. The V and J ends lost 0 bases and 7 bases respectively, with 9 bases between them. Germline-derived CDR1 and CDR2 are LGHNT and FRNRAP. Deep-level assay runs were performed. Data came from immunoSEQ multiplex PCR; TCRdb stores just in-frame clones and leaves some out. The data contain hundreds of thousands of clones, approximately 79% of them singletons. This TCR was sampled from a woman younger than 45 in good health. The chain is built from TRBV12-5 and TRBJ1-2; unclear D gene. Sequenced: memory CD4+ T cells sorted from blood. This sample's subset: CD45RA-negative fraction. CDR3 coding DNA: TGTGCTAGTGGTTTGGTACTGATCCCTGGCTACACCTTC. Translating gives CASGLVLIPGYTF.